This TCR beta chain appears in the sequencing data of a study of cytomegalovirus exposure and HLA in healthy donors. PCR employed 60 Vbeta and 13 Jbeta primers. This table comes from immunoSEQ multiplex PCR, and its TCRdb copy is limited to in-frame clones, with some not included. The table records about 160,000 clones, roughly 82% of them present only once. Study results and caveats: In a later analysis, the majority of CMV-associated beta chains seemingly showed HLA restriction. When analyzed later, the rates of TCR association showed variation by HLA locus, with DRB1 the most and HLA-C the fewest.

A note on this clone: Its antigen is still unknown.

CDR3 length equals 15 residues. Trimming left V 0 bases short and J 0 bases short, with 7 bases between. CDR1 is LGHNA, CDR2 YSLEER, per germline. This sequence originates from a girl aged 10 to 17 in good health and CMV-seropositive. V usage is TRBV4-3 and J usage is TRBJ2-3; weak D call: TRBD2 (6 bases). The sample comprised PBMCs. CDR3 region: CASSQDGGSTDTQYF. The CDR3 coding sequence is TGCGCCAGCAGCCAAGATGGGGGGAGCACAGATACGCAGTATTTT.